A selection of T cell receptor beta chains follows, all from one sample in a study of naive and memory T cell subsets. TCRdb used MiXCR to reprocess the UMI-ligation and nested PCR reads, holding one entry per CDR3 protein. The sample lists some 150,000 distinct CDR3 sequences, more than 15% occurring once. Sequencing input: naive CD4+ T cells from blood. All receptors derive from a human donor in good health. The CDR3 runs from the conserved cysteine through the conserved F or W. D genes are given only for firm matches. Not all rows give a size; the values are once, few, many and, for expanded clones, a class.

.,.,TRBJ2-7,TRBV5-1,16,CASSLLAGTGTYEQYF,TGCGCCAGCAGCTTGCTGGCCGGGACGGGGACCTACGAGCAGTACTTC
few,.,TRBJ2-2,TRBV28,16,CAAGPAASPNTGELFF,TGTGCCGCCGGCCCAGCGGCTTCACCGAACACCGGGGAGCTGTTTTTT
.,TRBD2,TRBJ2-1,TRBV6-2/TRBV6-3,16,CASSLWTSGRIDEQFF,TGTGCCAGCAGTCTCTGGACTAGCGGGAGGATAGATGAGCAGTTCTTC
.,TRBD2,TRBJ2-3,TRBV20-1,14,CSAPGVAGADTQYF,TGCAGTGCTCCGGGGGTAGCGGGAGCAGATACGCAGTATTTT
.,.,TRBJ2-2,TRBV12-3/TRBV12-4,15,CASSFDSGGTGELFF,TGTGCCAGCAGTTTTGACTCCGGGGGAACCGGGGAGCTGTTTTTT
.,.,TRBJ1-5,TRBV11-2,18,CASSLKGPGPHRNQPQHF,TGTGCCAGCAGCCTCAAAGGGCCGGGCCCTCATAGGAATCAGCCCCAGCATTTT
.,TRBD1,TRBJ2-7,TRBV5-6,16,CASSLFSGQGTYEQYF,TGTGCCAGCAGCTTGTTTTCCGGACAGGGGACCTACGAGCAGTACTTC
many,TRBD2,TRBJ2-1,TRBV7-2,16,CASSLTAGAGYNEQFF,TGTGCCAGCAGCCTGACGGCGGGAGCGGGATACAATGAGCAGTTCTTC
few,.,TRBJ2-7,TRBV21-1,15,CASSKAGQGVYEQYF,TGTGCCAGCAGCAAAGCCGGACAGGGGGTTTACGAGCAGTACTTC
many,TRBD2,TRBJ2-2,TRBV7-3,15,CASSSSGTNTGELFF,TGTGCCAGCAGCAGCAGCGGGACGAACACCGGGGAGCTGTTTTTT
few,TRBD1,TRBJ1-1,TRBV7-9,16,CASSTFGQGRNTEAFF,TGTGCCAGCAGCACCTTCGGACAGGGAAGGAACACTGAAGCTTTCTTT
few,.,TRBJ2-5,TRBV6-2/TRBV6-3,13,CASSYGRQETQYF,TGTGCCAGCAGTTACGGCAGGCAAGAGACCCAGTACTTC
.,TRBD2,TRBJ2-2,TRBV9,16,CASSVLAGGLTGELFF,TGTGCCAGCAGCGTACTGGCGGGAGGGCTAACCGGGGAGCTGTTTTTT
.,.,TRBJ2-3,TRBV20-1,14,CSARDVLARDTQYF,TGCAGTGCTAGAGATGTCCTAGCAAGAGATACGCAGTATTTT
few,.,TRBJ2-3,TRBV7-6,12,CASSLSADTQYF,TGTGCCAGCAGCTTATCCGCAGATACGCAGTATTTT
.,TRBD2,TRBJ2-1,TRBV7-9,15,CASSHRTRTPNEQFF,TGTGCCAGCAGCCACCGGACTAGGACCCCCAATGAGCAGTTCTTC
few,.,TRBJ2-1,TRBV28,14,CASSLGSRLGEQFF,TGTGCCAGCAGTTTAGGGTCGAGACTAGGTGAGCAGTTCTTC
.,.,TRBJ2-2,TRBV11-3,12,CASSQNTGELFF,TGTGCCAGCAGCCAGAACACCGGGGAGCTGTTTTTT
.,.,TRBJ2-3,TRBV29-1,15,CSVHGTQRRTDTQYF,TGCAGCGTTCACGGTACCCAAAGACGCACAGATACGCAGTATTTT
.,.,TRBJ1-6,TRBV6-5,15,CASRIDGKPNSPLHF,TGTGCCAGCAGAATCGACGGAAAACCGAATTCACCCCTCCACTTT
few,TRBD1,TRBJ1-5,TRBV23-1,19,CASSQSRDRGPSGNQPQHF,TGCGCCAGCAGTCAATCTCGGGACAGGGGGCCATCTGGCAATCAGCCCCAGCATTTT
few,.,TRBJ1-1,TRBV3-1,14,CASSQSSGSTEAFF,TGTGCCAGCAGCCAATCTTCGGGGTCCACTGAAGCTTTCTTT
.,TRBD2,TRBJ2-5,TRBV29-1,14,CSVVNSGRGETQYF,TGCAGCGTTGTGAATAGCGGGAGGGGAGAGACCCAGTACTTC
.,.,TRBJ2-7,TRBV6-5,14,CASSSGAGTYEQYF,TGTGCCAGCAGTTCCGGTGCAGGCACCTACGAGCAGTACTTC
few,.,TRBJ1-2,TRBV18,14,CASSPPGGPSGYTF,TGTGCCAGCTCACCACCGGGGGGGCCGAGTGGCTACACCTTC
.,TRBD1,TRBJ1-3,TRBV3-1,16,CASSQDSTGGRNTIYF,TGTGCCAGCAGCCAGGATTCGACAGGGGGCAGAAACACCATATATTTT
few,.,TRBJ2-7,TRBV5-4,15,CASSLLSAGPHEQYF,TGTGCCAGCAGCTTGCTCTCCGCGGGACCCCACGAGCAGTACTTC
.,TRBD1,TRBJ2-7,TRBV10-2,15,CASASGAGGPYEQYF,TGCGCCAGCGCTTCAGGGGCAGGGGGCCCCTACGAGCAGTACTTC
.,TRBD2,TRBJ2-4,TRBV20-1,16,CSYQRELGLAKNIQYF,TGCAGTTATCAGCGGGAGCTCGGTTTGGCCAAAAACATTCAGTACTTC
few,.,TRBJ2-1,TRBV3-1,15,CASSQVRPTYNEQFF,TGTGCCAGCAGCCAAGTCCGGCCAACCTACAATGAGCAGTTCTTC
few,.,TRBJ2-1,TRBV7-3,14,CASSLDGQINEQFF,TGTGCCAGCAGCTTAGACGGACAGATCAATGAGCAGTTCTTC
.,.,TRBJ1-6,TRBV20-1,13,CSAMSSGIFDLHF,TGCAGTGCTATGTCCAGCGGCATATTTGATCTCCACTTT
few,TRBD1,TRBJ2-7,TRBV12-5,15,CASGSLPGTAYEQYF,TGTGCTAGTGGTTCATTACCCGGGACAGCCTACGAGCAGTACTTC
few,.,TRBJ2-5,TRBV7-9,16,CASSLVGHPIQETQYF,TGTGCCAGCAGCTTAGTGGGACACCCCATCCAAGAGACCCAGTACTTC
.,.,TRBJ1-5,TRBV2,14,CASRQGSSNQPQHF,TGTGCCAGCAGACAGGGAAGTAGCAATCAGCCCCAGCATTTT
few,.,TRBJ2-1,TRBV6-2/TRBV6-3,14,CASSSHSRYNEQFF,TGTGCCAGCAGTTCCCATAGCAGATACAATGAGCAGTTCTTC
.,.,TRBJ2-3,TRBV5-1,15,CASSVSGVPTDTQYF,TGCGCCAGCAGCGTTAGCGGTGTCCCCACAGATACGCAGTATTTT